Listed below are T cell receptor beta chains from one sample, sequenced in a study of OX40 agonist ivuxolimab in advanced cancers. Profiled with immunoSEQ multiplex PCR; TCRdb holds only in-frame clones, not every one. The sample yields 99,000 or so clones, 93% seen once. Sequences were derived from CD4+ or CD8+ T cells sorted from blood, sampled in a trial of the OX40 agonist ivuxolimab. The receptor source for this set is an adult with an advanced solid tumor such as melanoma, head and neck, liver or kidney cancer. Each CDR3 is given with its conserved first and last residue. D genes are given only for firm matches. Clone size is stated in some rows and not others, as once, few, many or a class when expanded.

DNA: TGTGCCAGCAGTAAGGGACAGACCCAAGAGACCCAGTACTTC
CDR3: CASSKGQTQETQYF
size: -
J: TRBJ2-5
length: 14
V: TRBV6-6
D: TRBD1

DNA: TGTGCCAGCAGCTTAGCGGGTAGCGGGGGCCCTCCGGGGAATGAGCAGTTCTTC
CDR3: CASSLAGSGGPPGNEQFF
size: -
J: TRBJ2-1
length: 18
V: TRBV11-2
D: TRBD2

DNA: TGTGCCTGGAGTTTCAGAAGTTTTGGGGAAAAACTGTTTTTT
CDR3: CAWSFRSFGEKLFF
size: -
J: TRBJ1-4
length: 14
V: TRBV30
D: -

DNA: TGTGCCAGCAGAGACGTACCCTCTGGAAACACCATATATTTT
CDR3: CASRDVPSGNTIYF
size: -
J: TRBJ1-3
length: 14
V: TRBV6-5
D: -

DNA: TGTGCCAGCAGCCGACAGACGAACACTGAAGCTTTCTTT
CDR3: CASSRQTNTEAFF
size: -
J: TRBJ1-1
length: 13
V: TRBV14
D: -

DNA: TGTGCCAGCAGTTTATACCCGGGCCGGTACGAGCAGTACTTC
CDR3: CASSLYPGRYEQYF
size: -
J: TRBJ2-7
length: 14
V: TRBV28
D: -

DNA: TGTGCCAGCGCGGAGATAGGGGCGGGGGAATACAATGAGCAGTTCTTC
CDR3: CASAEIGAGEYNEQFF
size: -
J: TRBJ2-1
length: 16
V: TRBV25-1
D: TRBD2

DNA: TGTGCCAGCAGTCGATGGGACAGGATCATACCCGAGCAGTACTTC
CDR3: CASSRWDRIIPEQYF
size: -
J: TRBJ2-7
length: 15
V: TRBV6-5
D: TRBD1

DNA: TGTGCCAGCAGAGGACAGTCCGCTTATTCACCCCTCCACTTT
CDR3: CASRGQSAYSPLHF
size: -
J: TRBJ1-6
length: 14
V: TRBV2
D: -

DNA: TGCGCCAGCAGTTTGAGCGGGGGGTTGCCAGGGACCCAGTACTTC
CDR3: CASSLSGGLPGTQYF
size: -
J: TRBJ2-5
length: 15
V: TRBV5-1
D: TRBD2

DNA: TGTGCCAGCACCCCCTTCAGAGGAAATCAGCCCCAGCATTTT
CDR3: CASTPFRGNQPQHF
size: -
J: TRBJ1-5
length: 14
V: TRBV28
D: -

DNA: TGTGCCAGCAGTTTACCCCTACAGGGTCTGGGCACTGAAGCTTTCTTT
CDR3: CASSLPLQGLGTEAFF
size: -
J: TRBJ1-1
length: 16
V: TRBV28
D: -

DNA: TGTGCCAGCACTAGTATGCCCTCGTACGCTTTCTTT
CDR3: CASTSMPSYAFF
size: -
J: TRBJ1-1
length: 12
V: TRBV28
D: -

DNA: TGCGCCAGCAGCCACAAGAGGTGGGACAGGGGGGACGACGCAGATACGCAGTATTTT
CDR3: CASSHKRWDRGDDADTQYF
size: once
J: TRBJ2-3
length: 19
V: TRBV4-1
D: TRBD1

DNA: TGTGCCAGCAGCGCCACGATGCGCTACGAGCAGTACTTC
CDR3: CASSATMRYEQYF
size: -
J: TRBJ2-7
length: 13
V: TRBV2
D: -

DNA: TGTGCCAGCAGCAACAGGGGAAATCAGCCCCAGCATTTT
CDR3: CASSNRGNQPQHF
size: -
J: TRBJ1-5
length: 13
V: TRBV6-1
D: TRBD1

DNA: TGCGCCAGCAGCCAAGGACCACTGGGCAGGAGGAGCACCGGGGAGCTGTTTTTT
CDR3: CASSQGPLGRRSTGELFF
size: -
J: TRBJ2-2
length: 18
V: TRBV4-1
D: -

DNA: TGTGCCAGCAGCACAGGGGCAGGGCAGCCCCAGCATTTT
CDR3: CASSTGAGQPQHF
size: -
J: TRBJ1-5
length: 13
V: TRBV6-6
D: TRBD1

DNA: TGTGCCAGCTCGTCGACAGGTAATCATGGCTACACCTTC
CDR3: CASSSTGNHGYTF
size: -
J: TRBJ1-2
length: 13
V: TRBV18
D: -

DNA: TGTGCCAGTAGTATAGCCGGGACAGGGGCCCACGAGCAGTACTTC
CDR3: CASSIAGTGAHEQYF
size: -
J: TRBJ2-7
length: 15
V: TRBV19
D: TRBD1

DNA: TGCGCCAGCAGCTTGGCCGGGACACTGAACACTGAAGCTTTCTTT
CDR3: CASSLAGTLNTEAFF
size: -
J: TRBJ1-1
length: 15
V: TRBV5-1
D: -

DNA: TGTGCCAGCAGCAAAGGGGGCCAGGTCAATGAGCAGTTCTTC
CDR3: CASSKGGQVNEQFF
size: -
J: TRBJ2-1
length: 14
V: TRBV7-3
D: TRBD1

DNA: TGCGCCAGCAGCCAAGATTTGGCAGGGGGCTCCTACGAGCAGTACTTC
CDR3: CASSQDLAGGSYEQYF
size: -
J: TRBJ2-7
length: 16
V: TRBV4-3
D: TRBD1

DNA: TGTGCCAGCAGCCAACCTCCAAGACCCCCATCTAGCACAGATACGCAGTATTTT
CDR3: CASSQPPRPPSSTDTQYF
size: -
J: TRBJ2-3
length: 18
V: TRBV14
D: -

DNA: TGTGCCAGCAGTGAAGCGGGGACAGGAGCACGCTATGGCTACACCTTC
CDR3: CASSEAGTGARYGYTF
size: -
J: TRBJ1-2
length: 16
V: TRBV2
D: TRBD1

DNA: TGTGCCAGCAGACTACAAGAGACCCAGTACTTC
CDR3: CASRLQETQYF
size: -
J: TRBJ2-5
length: 11
V: TRBV2
D: -

DNA: TGTGCCAGCAGTTCCGGGACAGGGTTTGTTGAAAAACTGTTTTTT
CDR3: CASSSGTGFVEKLFF
size: -
J: TRBJ1-4
length: 15
V: TRBV6-5
D: TRBD1

DNA: TGTGCCAGCAGCTTGGGTGGGGTGCGAACTGAAGCTTTCTTT
CDR3: CASSLGGVRTEAFF
size: once
J: TRBJ1-1
length: 14
V: TRBV5-4
D: -

DNA: TGTGCCTGGAGTGTAACCGGGCACACAGATACGCAGTATTTT
CDR3: CAWSVTGHTDTQYF
size: -
J: TRBJ2-3
length: 14
V: TRBV30
D: -

DNA: TGTGCCATCAGTGGGACTAGCGGGGAAATCACAGATACGCAGTATTTT
CDR3: CAISGTSGEITDTQYF
size: -
J: TRBJ2-3
length: 16
V: TRBV10-3
D: TRBD2

DNA: TGTGCCAGCAGCTTAGATTTCAGAGGAATTACAGATACGCAGTATTTT
CDR3: CASSLDFRGITDTQYF
size: -
J: TRBJ2-3
length: 16
V: TRBV11-2
D: -

DNA: TGTGCCAGTAGGACAGCCAATCAGCCCCAGCATTTT
CDR3: CASRTANQPQHF
size: -
J: TRBJ1-5
length: 12
V: TRBV19
D: -

DNA: TGTGCCAGCAGCCGAAATCAGGGATCTAATCAGCCCCAGCATTTT
CDR3: CASSRNQGSNQPQHF
size: -
J: TRBJ1-5
length: 15
V: TRBV7-2
D: -

DNA: TGTGCCAGCAGTTTAATACAAGCCGATGGCTACACCTTC
CDR3: CASSLIQADGYTF
size: -
J: TRBJ1-2
length: 13
V: TRBV28
D: -

DNA: TGCGCCAGCAGCACATCAGGGGAATCCTACAATGAGCAGTTCTTC
CDR3: CASSTSGESYNEQFF
size: -
J: TRBJ2-1
length: 15
V: TRBV5-1
D: -

DNA: TGTGCCAGCAGGAACACAGATACGCAGTATTTT
CDR3: CASRNTDTQYF
size: once
J: TRBJ2-3
length: 11
V: TRBV25-1
D: -

DNA: TGCGCCAGCAGTGATTGGGTTTTAAGGGAGCCCCAGCATTTT
CDR3: CASSDWVLREPQHF
size: -
J: TRBJ1-5
length: 14
V: TRBV10-1
D: -

DNA: TGCAGCGTTGTCGGGACAACCAATGAGCAGTTCTTC
CDR3: CSVVGTTNEQFF
size: -
J: TRBJ2-1
length: 12
V: TRBV29-1
D: -

DNA: TGCGCCAGCAGCTTGGGGCAGGGAGATAGCAATCAGCCCCAGCATTTT
CDR3: CASSLGQGDSNQPQHF
size: -
J: TRBJ1-5
length: 16
V: TRBV5-1
D: -

DNA: TGCGCCAGCAGCTTAACTAGCGGGAGTGGAGATGAGCAGTTCTTC
CDR3: CASSLTSGSGDEQFF
size: -
J: TRBJ2-1
length: 15
V: TRBV5-1
D: TRBD2

DNA: TGCAGCGTGAAGGGAGGCCTGAACTGGGGTGGCTACACCTTC
CDR3: CSVKGGLNWGGYTF
size: -
J: TRBJ1-2
length: 14
V: TRBV29-1
D: -

DNA: TGTGCCATCAGTGAGCAAGAGACCCAGTACTTC
CDR3: CAISEQETQYF
size: -
J: TRBJ2-5
length: 11
V: TRBV10-3
D: -

DNA: TGTGCCAGCAGCAGAGAGTTGACTAGCGGGGGGTTTTGGAATGAGCAGTTCTTC
CDR3: CASSRELTSGGFWNEQFF
size: -
J: TRBJ2-1
length: 18
V: TRBV9
D: TRBD2

DNA: TGTGCCACCAATAGGGGGTCCAATCAGCCCCAGCATTTT
CDR3: CATNRGSNQPQHF
size: -
J: TRBJ1-5
length: 13
V: TRBV6-4
D: -

DNA: TGTGCCAGCAGCCTCGGGCATCCCCTCACAGATACGCAGTATTTT
CDR3: CASSLGHPLTDTQYF
size: once
J: TRBJ2-3
length: 15
V: TRBV9
D: -

DNA: TGTGCCAGCAGTGAAGGACCTGGGTCTGGGGCCAACGTCCTGACTTTC
CDR3: CASSEGPGSGANVLTF
size: once
J: TRBJ2-6
length: 16
V: TRBV6-1
D: -

DNA: TGCGCCAGCAGTCAACCAACAAGGGAAGCTAACAGGGGGCGGAACTATGGCTACACCTTC
CDR3: CASSQPTREANRGRNYGYTF
size: -
J: TRBJ1-2
length: 20
V: TRBV4-1
D: TRBD1

DNA: TGTGCCAGTAGTCCTGGCGGAAGGTCCTATAATTCACCCCTCCACTTT
CDR3: CASSPGGRSYNSPLHF
size: -
J: TRBJ1-6
length: 16
V: TRBV19
D: -

DNA: TGTGCCAGCAGTTACGTACAGGGGGATCAGCCCCAGCATTTT
CDR3: CASSYVQGDQPQHF
size: -
J: TRBJ1-5
length: 14
V: TRBV6-6
D: TRBD1

DNA: TGTGCCAGCAGCGCACGCTCAAAAATATCTGGAAACACCATATATTTT
CDR3: CASSARSKISGNTIYF
size: -
J: TRBJ1-3
length: 16
V: TRBV7-2
D: -